The T cell receptor beta chain described here comes from a study of tumor and adjacent non-tumor tissue in lung cancer. V lost 6 bases and J lost 5, with 26 bases in between. Germline-derived CDR1 and CDR2 are DFQATT and SNEGSKA (reference sequence). This CDR3 region has 17 residues. The template was RNA from unsorted bulk tissue. TCRbeta libraries were built with three rounds of nested PCR, modified from ARM-PCR. TCRdb independently ran MiXCR on the multiplex PCR reads; one entry per CDR3 protein. The sample has 85,000 to 100,000 distinct CDR3 sequences, 67% seen once; the top ten hold 18%. Sample: lung tumor tissue. The chain links TRBV20-1 to TRBJ2-1, with TRBD2 as a possible D gene (6 bases). This receptor was obtained from a man aged 60-69 years with non-small cell lung cancer. Here the CDR3 reads CSADYSGSSKGDNEQFF. In DNA, the CDR3 is TGCAGTGCCGATTATTCCGGGAGTAGCAAGGGAGACAATGAGCAGTTCTTC.